This T cell receptor beta chain was sequenced for a study of T cells in Graves' hyperthyroidism and ophthalmopathy. Study results and caveats: With a median lead of approximately 6 months before onset, the model predicted ophthalmopathy.

On this clonotype itself: Its antigen is undetermined.

Patients between 18 and 65 years old had hyperthyroidism, newly diagnosed and lasting under 2 months. There were TCR beta CDR3 regions amplified from RNA transcripts. The HTBI set primed first-round TCR CDR3 RT-PCR. Each CDR3 protein gets one entry after TCRdb re-called the multiplex PCR reads with MiXCR. The sample lists around 720,000 distinct CDR3 sequences, under 45% occurring once. V was shortened by 0 bases and J by 3 bases, with 4 bases between the two germline ends. The CDR3 runs to 13 residues. Germline values: CDR1 SGHAT, CDR2 FQNNGV. Sequencing input: blood. This TCR was recovered from a woman aged 40 to 50 with Graves' hyperthyroidism. The V and J genes are TRBV11-2 and TRBJ2-3, with unresolved D. CDR3 nucleotides: TGTGCCAGCAGCTTAGATCGGACAGATACGCAGTATTTT. Translating it yields CASSLDRTDTQYF.